Following are 21 T cell receptor beta chains from one sample sequenced in a study of cytomegalovirus exposure and HLA in healthy donors. PCR involved 60 Vbeta and 13 Jbeta primers. The method was immunoSEQ multiplex PCR; TCRdb's version includes in-frame clones alone and lacks a portion of them. Of fewer than 250,000 clones listed, roughly 83% are singletons. The sample comprised PBMCs. The receptors derive from a girl under 18 in good health and CMV-seronegative.

The chain recombines TRBV2 with TRBJ1-2, with 9 bases fitting TRBD1. Germline V gives CDR1 SNHLY, CDR2 FYNNEI. With 5 bases clipped from V and 0 bases from J, the junction kept 10 bases outside the gene matches. The CDR3 length is 17 residues. CDR3: CASSPTQRTGANYGYTF. In nucleotides, the CDR3 is TGTGCCAGCAGTCCTACCCAACGGACAGGGGCTAACTATGGCTACACCTTC. The full variable domain, its missing parts supplied by reference TRBV2 and TRBJ1-2, is EPEVTQTPSHQVTQMGQEVILRCVPISNHLYFYWYRQILGQKVEFLVSFYNNEISEKSEIFDDQFSVERPDGSNFTLKIRSTKLEDSAMYFCASSPTQRTGANYGYTFGSGTRLTVV.

The chain couples TRBV5-8 to TRBJ1-2; TRBD1 matches 8 bases. Trimming cost V 5 bases and J 8 bases; bases outside gene matches: 5. There are 12 residues in the CDR3. Germline loops: CDR1 SGHTS, CDR2 YDEGEE. This chain's CDR3 is CASSWGQVGYTF. CDR3 sequence (DNA): TGTGCCAGCAGTTGGGGACAGGTCGGCTACACCTTC.

The chain recombines TRBV5-1 with TRBJ1-1; D not resolved. The CDR3 has 13 residues. Trimming left V 5 bases short and J 1 base short, with 9 bases between. Germline-derived CDR1 and CDR2 are SGHRS and YFSETQ. Here the CDR3 DNA reads TGCGCCAGCAGGAGTCAGGAGAACACTGAAGCTTTCTTT. This gives the protein CASRSQENTEAFF.

The chain is built from TRBV18 and TRBJ1-3; 8 bases line up with TRBD1. This CDR3 comprises 18 residues. CDR1 and CDR2 (germline): KGHSH, LQKENI. Trimming at V came to 3 bases and at J to 0 bases, leaving 10 bases not matched to a gene. CDR3 loop: CASSPLDRDRTSGNTIYF. Written as DNA, the CDR3 is TGTGCCAGCTCACCGTTGGATCGGGACAGGACCTCTGGAAACACCATATATTTT.

The rearrangement uses TRBV18 and TRBJ2-3; TRBD1 might be the D (6 bases). V gave up 3 bases and J gave up 7 bases, with 17 bases separating them. CDR1 is KGHSH, CDR2 LQKENI, per germline. The CDR3 length is 15 residues. This CDR3 is CASSPRGGEGNTQYF. CDR3 bases: TGTGCCAGCTCACCGAGAGGGGGAGAGGGGAATACGCAGTATTTT.

The chain couples TRBV27 to TRBJ2-7; TRBD2 might be the D (5 bases). Germline V gives CDR1 MNHEY, CDR2 SMNVEV (reference sequence). The CDR3 is 17 amino acids. The V and J ends lost 1 base and 0 bases respectively, with 16 bases between them. CDR3 in amino acids: CASSLYWGDKVSYEQYF. In DNA, the CDR3 is TGTGCCAGCAGTTTATATTGGGGAGACAAAGTCTCCTACGAGCAGTACTTC.

This clone was seen a few times. This rearrangement joins TRBV5-4 to TRBJ2-7, with a tentative D call TRBD1 (6 bases). Germline V gene data show CDR1 as SGHNT and CDR2 as YYREEE (reference sequence). This CDR3 is built from 15 residues. Deletions cut 2 bases from V and 0 bases from J, with 12 bases between. The CDR3 loop reads CASSFPGQISYEQYF. The CDR3 bases are TGTGCCAGCAGCTTCCCCGGACAGATCTCCTACGAGCAGTACTTC.

This clone showed up just once. The V call is TRBV6-5, the J call TRBJ2-7; TRBD1 matches at 7 bases. The V and J ends lost 10 bases and 0 bases, in that order; junction bases with no gene match: 6. The germline V gene has CDR1 MNHEY and CDR2 SVGAGI. The CDR3 extends over 13 amino acids. CDR3 in DNA: TGTGCCACCCGAGGGGGCACCTCCTACGAGCAGTACTTC. Translating gives CATRGGTSYEQYF.

Here the CDR3 DNA reads TGTGCCAGCTCACCACAGGGGGCGCGTGGCTACACCTTC. Its protein product is CASSPQGARGYTF. The chain employs TRBV18 and TRBJ1-2; the match to TRBD1 covers 7 bases. V lost 1 base and J lost 7; bases outside the gene matches: 3. The germline CDR1 and CDR2 sequences are KGHSH and LQKENI. The CDR3 consists of 13 residues.

This clone came up a few times. This sequence joins TRBV7-9 and TRBJ2-1; the match to TRBD2 covers 10 bases. Looked up from germline, CDR1 is SEHNR and CDR2 is FQNEAQ (reference sequence). V gave up 5 bases and J gave up 5 bases; unmatched junction bases: 3. The CDR3 length is 14 residues. The CDR3 bases are TGTGCCAGCAGCCTTACTAGCGGGGACAATGAGCAGTTCTTC. This gives the protein CASSLTSGDNEQFF.

A few counts support this clone. The V gene is TRBV19, the J gene TRBJ1-1; D is unresolved. Looked up from germline, CDR1 is LNHDA and CDR2 is SQIVND (reference sequence). The CDR3 totals 13 residues. With 6 bases removed from V and 0 bases from J, the gap between germline ends came to 8 bases. The DNA of the CDR3 is TGTGCCAGTAGATCCCGGTTGAACACTGAAGCTTTCTTT. This gives the protein CASRSRLNTEAFF.

The chain has TRBV27 and TRBJ2-1; 10 nucleotides align to TRBD1. The CDR3 consists of 16 residues. The V gene's germline CDR1 is MNHEY and CDR2 SMNVEV (reference sequence). Losses at the gene ends were 8 bases for V and 1 base for J; bases not matched to a gene: 8. This chain's CDR3 is CASSDRDRGSYNEQFF. The DNA for the CDR3 is TGTGCCAGCTCCGACCGGGACAGGGGTTCCTACAATGAGCAGTTCTTC.

This rearrangement joins TRBV7-6 to TRBJ2-5, with D possibly TRBD2 on 5 matching bases. Germline V gene sequence: CDR1 SGHVS, CDR2 FNYEAQ. This CDR3 contains 14 residues. The V and J ends lost 2 bases and 1 base respectively, with 8 bases between them. The DNA of the CDR3 is TGTGCCAGCAGCTTAAAGAGGGTCCAAGAGACCCAGTACTTC. Amino acids: CASSLKRVQETQYF.

The chain combines TRBV4-1 with TRBJ2-7; 8 nucleotides align to TRBD1. With V trimmed by 2 bases and J by 9 bases, 12 bases remained unmatched. The CDR3 runs to 15 residues. The V gene's germline CDR1 is MGHRA and CDR2 YSYEKL. CDR3 sequence (DNA): TGCGCCAGCAGCCAACTCACCGGGACAGGAATTTGGCAGTACTTC. Translating it yields CASSQLTGTGIWQYF.

V and J are TRBV19 and TRBJ2-1; no reliable D call. V lost 1 base, J lost 9 bases, and 19 bases lay in between. CDR1 LNHDA and CDR2 SQIVND come from the germline V gene (reference sequence). This CDR3 comprises 16 residues. The chain's CDR3 is CASSIVPTLRGGEQFF. In DNA form, the CDR3 reads TGTGCCAGTAGTATAGTTCCGACTCTTAGAGGTGGTGAGCAGTTCTTC.

The gene calls are TRBV19 and TRBJ1-2, with 11 bases identical to TRBD1. The CDR3 covers 13 residues. Germline loops: CDR1 LNHDA, CDR2 SQIVND (reference sequence). With V trimmed by 7 bases and J by 8 bases, 6 bases remained unmatched. The DNA for the CDR3 is TGTGCCAGTACATGGGACAGGGGGGAAGGCTACACCTTC. This codes for CASTWDRGEGYTF.

This clone was picked up one time. This chain links TRBV12-1 with TRBJ2-1; no DNA check was done on the table's D call, TRBD1. TRBV12-1 is deemed a pseudogene. CDR3 length: 12 residues. The CDR3 loop is CASTDSHNEQFF. CDR3 DNA: TGTGCCAGCACGGACAGCCACAATGAGCAGTTCTTC.

The chain joins TRBV6-5 to TRBJ1-5; D remains unclear. The CDR3 sequence is 15 residues long. V was clipped by 6 bases and J by 2 bases, with 14 bases between them. Germline V gene data show CDR1 as MNHEY and CDR2 as SVGAGI. CDR3 in DNA: TGTGCCAGCAGCCCTCTGGGCGCCGGCAATCAGCCCCAGCATTTT. This encodes CASSPLGAGNQPQHF.

The chain has TRBV6-5 and TRBJ1-2; no clear D. V lost 6 bases and J 4 bases, leaving 9 bases between the germline ends. The CDR3 spans 12 residues. Per the germline V gene, CDR1 is MNHEY and CDR2 is SVGAGI. This CDR3 reads CASRLSPYGYTF. In DNA form, the CDR3 reads TGTGCCAGCAGGCTATCTCCCTATGGCTACACCTTC.

The chain couples TRBV28 to TRBJ1-2; D might be TRBD1 (5 bases). Germline V lookup: CDR1 MDHEN, CDR2 SYDVKM. Between the trimmed V and J ends, which lost 5 bases and 3 bases, there was a span of 10 bases. The CDR3 contains 13 residues. Here the CDR3 reads CASSVQVHYGYTF. For the CDR3, the DNA is TGTGCCAGCAGTGTACAGGTCCACTATGGCTACACCTTC.

The genes are TRBV4-3 and TRBJ1-1, with a possible D match to TRBD1 (6 bases). This CDR3 region has 16 residues. V lost 1 base and J 4 bases, leaving 16 bases between the germline ends. Germline V gene data show CDR1 as LGHNA and CDR2 as YSLEER. The DNA of the CDR3 is TGCGCCAGCAGCCAAGGAGGGTACGGACAGACCACTGAAGCTTTCTTT. Residues: CASSQGGYGQTTEAFF.